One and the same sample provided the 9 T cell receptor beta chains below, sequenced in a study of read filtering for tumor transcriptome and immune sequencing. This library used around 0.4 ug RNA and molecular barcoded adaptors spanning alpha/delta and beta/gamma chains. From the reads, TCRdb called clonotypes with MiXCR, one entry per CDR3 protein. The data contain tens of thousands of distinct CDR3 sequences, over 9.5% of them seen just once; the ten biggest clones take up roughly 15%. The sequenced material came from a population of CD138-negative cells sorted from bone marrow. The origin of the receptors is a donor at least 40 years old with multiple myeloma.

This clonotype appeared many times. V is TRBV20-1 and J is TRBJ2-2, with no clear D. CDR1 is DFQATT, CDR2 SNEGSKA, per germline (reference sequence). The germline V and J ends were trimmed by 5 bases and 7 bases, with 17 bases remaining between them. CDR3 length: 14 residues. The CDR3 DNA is TGCAGTGCTCCCCTAGGGTTATTCGGCGGGGAGCTGTTTTTT. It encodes CSAPLGLFGGELFF.

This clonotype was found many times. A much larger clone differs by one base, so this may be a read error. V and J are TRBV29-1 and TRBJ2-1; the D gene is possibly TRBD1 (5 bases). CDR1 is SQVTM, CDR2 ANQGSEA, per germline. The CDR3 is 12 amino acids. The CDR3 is CSVEPGNNGQFF. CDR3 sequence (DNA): TGCAGCGTTGAACCAGGGAACAATGGGCAGTTCTTC.

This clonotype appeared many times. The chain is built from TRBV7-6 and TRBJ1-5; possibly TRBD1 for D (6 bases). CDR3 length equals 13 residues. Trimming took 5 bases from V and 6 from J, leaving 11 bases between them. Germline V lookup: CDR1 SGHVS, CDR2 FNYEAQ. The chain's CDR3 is CASSTGFSQPQHF. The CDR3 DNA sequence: TGTGCCAGCAGCACAGGGTTTTCTCAGCCCCAGCATTTT. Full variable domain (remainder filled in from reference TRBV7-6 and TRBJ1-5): GAGVSQSPRYKVTKRGQDVALRCDPISGHVSLYWYRQALGQGPEFLTYFNYEAQQDKSGLPNDRFSAERPEGSISTLTIQRTEQRDSAMYRCASSTGFSQPQHFGDGTRLSIL.

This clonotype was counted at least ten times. The CDR3 reads CASSTVGGTDTQYF. In nucleotides, the CDR3 is TGTGCCAGCAGCACAGTTGGGGGCACAGATACGCAGTATTTT. V usage is TRBV9 and J usage is TRBJ2-3; D ambiguous. The CDR3 is 14 amino acids. CDR1 and CDR2 (germline): SGDLS, YYNGEE. The V end was cut by 4 bases, the J end by 1 base, with 10 bases between.

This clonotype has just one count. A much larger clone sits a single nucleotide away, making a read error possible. The CDR3 coding sequence is TGTGCCAGCAGTTTTCCGGGGGACACTCAGTACTTC. As protein: CASSFPGDTQYF. V is TRBV28 and J is TRBJ2-4, with D possibly being TRBD1 or TRBD2 (6 bases each). This CDR3 contains 12 residues. V was cut by 3 bases and J by 12 bases, with 12 bases left in between. The germline V gene encodes CDR1 MDHEN and CDR2 SYDVKM. The full variable domain, completed using reference TRBV28 and TRBJ2-4, is DVKVTQSSRYLVKRTGEKVFLECVQDMDHENMFWYRQDPGLGLRLIYFSYDVKMKEKGDIPEGYSVSREKKERFSLILESASTNQTSMYLCASSFPGDTQYFGAGTRLSVL.

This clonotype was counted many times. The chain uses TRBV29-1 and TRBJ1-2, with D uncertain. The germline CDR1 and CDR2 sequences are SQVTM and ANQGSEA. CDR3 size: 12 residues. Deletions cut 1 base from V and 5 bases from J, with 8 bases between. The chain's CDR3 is CSVEVTVYGYTF. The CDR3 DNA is TGCAGCGTTGAAGTAACAGTTTATGGCTACACCTTC.

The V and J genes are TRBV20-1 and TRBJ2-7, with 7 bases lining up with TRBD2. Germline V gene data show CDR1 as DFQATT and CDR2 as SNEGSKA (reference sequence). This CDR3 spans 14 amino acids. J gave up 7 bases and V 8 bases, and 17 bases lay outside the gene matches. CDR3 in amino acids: CSTYSYGGEGEQYF. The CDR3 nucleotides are TGCAGTACTTACTCTTATGGGGGGGAGGGTGAGCAGTACTTC.

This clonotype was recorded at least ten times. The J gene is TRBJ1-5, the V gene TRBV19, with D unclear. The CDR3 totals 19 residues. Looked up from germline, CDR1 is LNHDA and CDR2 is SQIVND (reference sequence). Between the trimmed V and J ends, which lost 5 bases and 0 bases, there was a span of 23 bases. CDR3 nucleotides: TGTGCCAGTAGTCCCCCGGGTAGGCCAGTTGAATATAGCAATCAGCCCCAGCATTTT. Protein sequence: CASSPPGRPVEYSNQPQHF.

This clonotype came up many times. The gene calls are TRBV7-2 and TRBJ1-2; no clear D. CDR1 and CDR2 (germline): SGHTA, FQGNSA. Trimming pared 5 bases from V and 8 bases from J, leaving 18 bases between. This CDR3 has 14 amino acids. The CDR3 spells CASSPGGGSHGYTF. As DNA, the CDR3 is TGTGCCAGCAGCCCAGGAGGAGGGTCTCACGGCTACACCTTC.